The text below deals with one TCR beta chain. There is no known antigen for this receptor. No base qualities exist here, and no much larger clone lies one base off it. The data derive from a study of response to subunit inactivated influenza vaccine (dated by TCRdb to 2016 to 2019). Notes on the research overall: To follow how T cells responded to a trivalent subunit inactivated influenza vaccine, the researchers relied on deep quantitative profiling of the T cell receptor repertoire. What the study reported, not specific to this receptor: According to the authors, only a limited number of new T cells may be recruited by each seasonal influenza vaccination.

CDR1 and CDR2, looked up from the germline V gene (reference sequence), are DFQATT and SNEGSKA. There are 15 amino acids in the CDR3, from cysteine to phenylalanine inclusive. The kept DNA is CDR3 alone, 45 bases in frame from the first base. Deletion took 0 bases off V and 8 bases off J, with a span of 18 bases between the germline ends. The library was prepared using RT-PCR. Sequenced on an Illumina HiSeq 2500. The public reads were quality trimmed at Q25 with fastp and then assembled into clones with MiXCR by TCRdb, keeping productive beta chains. Rows matching on CDR3 protein sequence are summarized as one entry with the most common DNA and genes. For this sample there are roughly 170,000 distinct CDR3 sequences; 7.5% to 10% appear just once. Approximately 11% of the sample comes from the top ten.

The source material was non-naive T cells sorted from PBMCs, sampled on the day of vaccination. In the paper's terms, the cell subset or site label means: memory T cell fraction. The TCR originated in a man aged 50 to 60 who received an inactivated influenza vaccine. Donor details come from another sample of the same person, matched by shared clones. The chain links TRBV20-1 with TRBJ2-3; the D gene is perhaps TRBD2, on 7 matching bases. The sequence in DNA is TGCAGTGCTAGAGATGAAAGGCGGGGGCTTGGTACGCAGTATTTT. This codes for CSARDERRGLGTQYF.